The 5 T cell receptor beta chains below were found in one sample sequenced in a study of blood T cell repertoires in COVID-19. TCRdb keeps only in-frame clones here, not all; method: immunoSEQ multiplex PCR. The data show approximately 230,000 clones, with 88% seen just once and 1.3% to 1.5% held by the top ten. The material sequenced was peripheral blood. The receptors here all came from a man older than 75 with acute or convalescent COVID-19.

Turning to this clone: The sample holds other DNA sequences that translate to the same CDR3. V is TRBV7-9 and J is TRBJ2-7, with 9 positions matching TRBD1. Trimming cost V 5 bases and J 3 bases; bases outside gene matches: 2. The CDR3 is made up of 13 amino acids. Germline V lookup: CDR1 SEHNR, CDR2 FQNEAQ (reference sequence). CDR3 in amino acids: CASSPGQGYEQYF. The CDR3 region has the DNA TGTGCCAGCAGCCCGGGACAGGGCTACGAGCAGTACTTC. The full variable domain, completed using reference TRBV7-9 and TRBJ2-7, is DTGVSQNPRHKITKRGQNVTFRCDPISEHNRLYWYRQTLGQGPEFLTYFQNEAQLEKSRLLSDRFSAERPKGSFSTLEIQRTEQGDSAMYLCASSPGQGYEQYFGPGTRLTVT.

This sequence joins TRBV2 and TRBJ2-3; 10 bases match TRBD2. With 7 bases clipped from V and 9 bases from J, the junction kept 10 bases outside the gene matches. The CDR3 totals 14 residues. Germline CDR1 is SNHLY and CDR2 is FYNNEI. DNA for the CDR3: TGTGCCAGCACCGAGGCTAGCGGGAGCTCAACGCAGTATTTT. Amino acid sequence: CASTEASGSSTQYF.

The chain recombines TRBV10-3 with TRBJ2-1; 13 bases are shared with TRBD2. The CDR3 is 13 residues long. Germline CDR1 reads ENHRY; CDR2 reads SYGVKD. The ends lost 10 bases at V and 5 bases at J; junction bases unmatched: 2. The CDR3 coding sequence is TGTGCCACGGGACTAGCGGGAAACAATGAGCAGTTCTTC. Translated, it gives CATGLAGNNEQFF.

The genes are TRBV18 and TRBJ1-1; 9 bases fit TRBD1. Germline trimming cut 3 bases from V and 4 bases from J; bases unmatched to any gene: 9. This CDR3 region has 16 residues. Germline V gene sequence: CDR1 KGHSH, CDR2 LQKENI. The CDR3 here is CASSPVQGQGSTEAFF. The CDR3 coding sequence is TGTGCCAGCTCACCCGTACAGGGACAGGGAAGCACTGAAGCTTTCTTT.

The chain combines TRBV28 with TRBJ2-7; 10 bases map to TRBD2. The germline V gene encodes CDR1 MDHEN and CDR2 SYDVKM. There are 14 residues in the CDR3. Germline trimming cut 5 bases from V and 2 bases from J; bases unmatched to any gene: 3. This chain's CDR3 is CASSVAGGTYEQYF. CDR3 nucleotide sequence: TGTGCCAGCAGTGTAGCGGGAGGAACCTACGAGCAGTACTTC.